These 25 T cell receptor beta chains share one sample of origin, sequenced in a study of blood T cell repertoires in COVID-19. Profiling relied on immunoSEQ multiplex PCR, and the TCRdb table lists in-frame clones only, not all of them. The data contain 300,000 to 400,000 clones, roughly 90% of them singletons. The specimen sequenced was peripheral blood. Receptors were obtained from a man between 25 and 39 years old with COVID-19, enrolled during active disease.

This chain links TRBV10-3 with TRBJ2-3; TRBD2 agrees at 10 bases. Germline lookup yields CDR1 ENHRY and CDR2 SYGVKD. This CDR3 is 17 amino acids long. Trimming took 8 bases from V and 2 from J; bases not matched to a gene: 13. This CDR3 is CAIGGAGGPSSTDTQYF. Here the CDR3 DNA reads TGTGCCATCGGGGGAGCGGGGGGGCCGTCATCCACAGATACGCAGTATTTT.

The chain uses TRBV27 and TRBJ2-7; weak D call: TRBD2 (6 bases). The CDR3 loop spans 15 amino acids. Trimming removed 7 bases from V and 3 bases from J, with 19 bases in between. Germline V gene lookup returns CDR1 MNHEY and CDR2 SMNVEV (reference sequence). The CDR3 nucleotides read TGTGCCAGCACCCCCCTAAGCGGCGGGGACTACGAGCAGTACTTC. Translating it yields CASTPLSGGDYEQYF.

This chain links TRBV29-1 with TRBJ2-7, with 7 positions matching TRBD1. From germline, CDR1 is SQVTM and CDR2 ANQGSEA. The CDR3 loop spans 14 amino acids. V lost 5 bases to trimming and J lost 7 bases; unmatched junction nucleotides: 14. The DNA of the CDR3 is TGCAGCGTTTTGACAGGGTCTGCTACTACGGAGCAGTACTTC. Protein: CSVLTGSATTEQYF.

The J gene is TRBJ2-5, the V gene TRBV5-1; tentatively, D is TRBD1 (5 bases). This CDR3 spans 15 amino acids. Per the germline V gene, CDR1 is SGHRS and CDR2 is YFSETQ. V was pared by 6 bases and J by 4 bases, with 19 bases between. The CDR3 DNA follows: TGCGCCAGCACCCTCAATAGGGGCTTCTCAGAGACCCAGTACTTC. It is translated as CASTLNRGFSETQYF.

The chain joins TRBV7-8 to TRBJ1-1, with D uncertain. Trimming took 4 bases from V and 4 from J, leaving 7 bases between them. CDR3 size: 12 residues. Germline values: CDR1 SGHVS, CDR2 FQNEAQ. The CDR3 sequence is CASSYRVTEAFF. The CDR3 DNA is TGTGCCAGCAGCTACCGGGTCACTGAAGCTTTCTTT. Full variable domain (remainder filled in from reference TRBV7-8 and TRBJ1-1): GAGVSQSPRYKVAKRGQDVALRCDPISGHVSLFWYQQALGQGPEFLTYFQNEAQLDKSGLPSDRFFAERPEGSVSTLKIQRTQQEDSAVYLCASSYRVTEAFFGQGTRLTVV.

In DNA form, the CDR3 reads TGTGCCAGCAAACCCCGGGACACAGGGAACACCGGGGAGCTGTTTTTT. Residues: CASKPRDTGNTGELFF. V gene TRBV27 combines with J gene TRBJ2-2, with a weak D call TRBD1 (6 bases). The CDR3 consists of 16 residues. Germline V gene data show CDR1 as MNHEY and CDR2 as SMNVEV (reference sequence). The V and J ends lost 7 bases and 1 base respectively, with 16 bases between them.

This sequence joins TRBV18 and TRBJ2-7; D is perhaps TRBD2 (7 bases). Trimming took off 6 bases at V and 2 bases at J, with 20 bases between the two ends. Germline-derived CDR1 and CDR2 are KGHSH and LQKENI. This CDR3 is built from 16 residues. CDR3 sequence: CASSEGVSGGPYEQYF. The CDR3 bases are TGTGCCAGCTCCGAAGGGGTTTCGGGGGGCCCCTACGAGCAGTACTTC.

The chain uses TRBV9 and TRBJ1-6; D is unresolved. Trimming stripped 0 bases from V and 14 bases from J, with 6 bases between. From germline, CDR1 is SGDLS and CDR2 YYNGEE. The CDR3 has 11 residues. DNA for the CDR3: TGTGCCAGCAGCGTAGGCACATCCCTCCACTTT. Translation gives CASSVGTSLHF.

The V call is TRBV7-7, the J call TRBJ2-5; a weak D match, TRBD2 (6 bases). Germline lookup yields CDR1 SSHAT and CDR2 FNYEAQ (reference sequence). V dropped 1 base and J dropped 5 bases, with 14 bases sitting between them. The CDR3 is made up of 15 amino acids. Written as DNA, the CDR3 is TGTGCCAGCAGCTTAGTCTGGGGAGGTACGGAGACCCAGTACTTC. Protein product: CASSLVWGGTETQYF.

The chain carries TRBV18 and TRBJ2-6; D is perhaps TRBD2 (5 bases). Between the trimmed V and J ends, which lost 5 bases and 1 base, there was a span of 6 bases. The germline V gene encodes CDR1 KGHSH and CDR2 LQKENI. This CDR3 has 14 amino acids. The CDR3 reads CASSGGSGANVLTF. The CDR3 bases are TGTGCCAGCTCAGGCGGGTCTGGGGCCAACGTCCTGACTTTC.

The chain couples TRBV5-4 to TRBJ1-1, with 8 positions matching TRBD1. CDR1 and CDR2 (germline): SGHNT, YYREEE (reference sequence). The V and J ends lost 3 bases and 0 bases, in that order; junction bases with no gene match: 10. The CDR3 totals 17 residues. CDR3: CASSSGQARKMNTEAFF. The CDR3 nucleotides read TGTGCCAGCAGCTCGGGACAGGCCAGGAAGATGAACACTGAAGCTTTCTTT.

This clone occurred a few times. The V and J genes are TRBV27 and TRBJ2-2; D possibly corresponds to TRBD2 (7 bases). This CDR3 is built from 16 residues. The V and J ends lost 1 base and 6 bases respectively, with 15 bases between them. Germline-derived CDR1 and CDR2 are MNHEY and SMNVEV (reference sequence). CDR3 sequence: CASSLYFRGGAGELFF. The CDR3, as DNA: TGTGCCAGCAGTTTATATTTCCGAGGGGGGGCCGGGGAGCTGTTTTTT.

A few counts support this clone. This chain connects TRBV18 to TRBJ2-1; perhaps TRBD1 as D (6 bases). Per the germline V gene, CDR1 is KGHSH and CDR2 is LQKENI. Trimming stripped 5 bases from V and 4 bases from J, with 9 bases between. This CDR3 is built from 13 residues. In nucleotides, the CDR3 is TGTGCCAGCTCAATACAGGGTTACAATGAGCAGTTCTTC. Translated, it gives CASSIQGYNEQFF.

The chain has TRBV30 and TRBJ2-1; 12 nucleotides line up with TRBD2. Losses at the gene ends were 4 bases for V and 3 bases for J; bases not matched to a gene: 7. The CDR3 is 16 amino acids. Germline CDR1 reads GTSNPN; CDR2 reads SVGIG (reference sequence). The CDR3 DNA reads TGTGCCTGGAATCTACTAGCGGGAGGCTTCTACAATGAGCAGTTCTTC. Amino acid sequence: CAWNLLAGGFYNEQFF.

The J gene is TRBJ1-6, the V gene TRBV3-1 (or the pseudogene TRBV3-2), with a weak D call TRBD1 (6 bases). The CDR3 extends over 14 amino acids. V dropped 5 bases and J dropped 1 base, with 6 bases sitting between them. CDR1 LGHDT and CDR2 YNNKEL come from the germline V gene (reference sequence). The chain's CDR3 is CASSRGSYNSPLHF. The CDR3 DNA follows: TGTGCCAGCAGCAGGGGGTCCTATAATTCACCCCTCCACTTT.

This chain joins TRBV3-1 (or the pseudogene TRBV3-2) and TRBJ1-2; tentative D call: TRBD1 (6 bases). This CDR3 region has 15 residues. Trimming took 10 bases from V and 5 from J, leaving 23 bases between them. Germline V CDR1 and CDR2: LGHDT, YNNKEL (reference sequence). Written as DNA, the CDR3 is TGTGCCACCTCAGGCGGGGGGCGGAGGGCGTATGGCTACACCTTC. Residues: CATSGGGRRAYGYTF.

The rearrangement uses TRBV6-4 and TRBJ2-3, with D possibly TRBD1 on 7 matching bases. The V end lost 4 bases, the J end lost 0 bases, and 23 bases lay between the germline ends. This CDR3 spans 19 amino acids. Germline CDR1 is MRHNA and CDR2 is SNTAGT. DNA for the CDR3: TGTGCCAGCAGTGTGTCAACCTCTCGGGGGACAGCTAGCACAGATACGCAGTATTTT. It specifies CASSVSTSRGTASTDTQYF.

The rearrangement joins TRBV24-1 to TRBJ2-1; D might be TRBD1 (5 bases). The ends were cut back, 1 base at V and 0 bases at J, with 12 bases in the middle. The germline V gene has CDR1 KGHDR and CDR2 SFDVKD. This CDR3 contains 17 residues. CDR3 nucleotides: TGTGCCACCAGTGATTTCCTGGGGCCCCACTCCTACAATGAGCAGTTCTTC. Amino acids: CATSDFLGPHSYNEQFF.

This chain joins TRBV11-3 and TRBJ2-7; 9 bases match TRBD1. Germline CDR1 reads SGHNT; CDR2 reads YENEEA. This CDR3 is 13 amino acids long. V lost 5 bases, J lost 6 bases, and 5 bases stayed unmatched. The CDR3 loop reads CASSPGQGGEQYF. CDR3 nucleotides: TGTGCCAGCAGCCCGGGACAGGGAGGCGAGCAGTACTTC.

J is TRBJ1-6 and V is TRBV4-3; D is unclear. Per germline, CDR1 LGHNA and CDR2 YSLEER. V was clipped by 5 bases and J by 8 bases, with 16 bases between them. This CDR3 is built from 15 residues. In DNA form, the CDR3 reads TGCGCCAGCAGCGAGGGCCGTCCAACGGATTCACCCCTCCACTTT. Amino acid sequence: CASSEGRPTDSPLHF.

The chain carries TRBV27 and TRBJ1-5; 7 nucleotides line up with TRBD1. This CDR3 contains 16 residues. Trimming removed 5 bases from V and 0 bases from J; junction bases left unmatched: 7. From germline, CDR1 is MNHEY and CDR2 SMNVEV (reference sequence). The CDR3 DNA reads TGTGCCAGCAGTAAAACAGGGGCATATAGCAATCAGCCCCAGCATTTT. Translation: CASSKTGAYSNQPQHF.

V is TRBV19 and J is TRBJ2-3; 9 positions match TRBD1. CDR1 and CDR2 (germline): LNHDA, SQIVND (reference sequence). V was clipped by 6 bases and J by 3 bases; unmatched bases: 1. CDR3 length: 13 amino acids. DNA of the CDR3: TGTGCCAGTAGGGGACAGGGAACAGATACGCAGTATTTT. Protein product: CASRGQGTDTQYF.

The chain is built from TRBV29-1 and TRBJ2-5; possibly TRBD1 for D (6 bases). The CDR3 extends over 15 amino acids. The V end was cut by 4 bases, the J end by 5 bases, with 20 bases between. Germline CDR1 is SQVTM and CDR2 is ANQGSEA. The CDR3 protein is CSVGPNGQPGETQYF. As DNA, the CDR3 is TGCAGCGTTGGGCCAAATGGACAGCCCGGGGAGACCCAGTACTTC.

The CDR3 DNA is TGTGCCAGCAGCCCTAGCCCAGCGCGGTCCTACGAGCAGTACTTC. Protein product: CASSPSPARSYEQYF. V and J are TRBV3-1 (or the pseudogene TRBV3-2) and TRBJ2-7; D might be TRBD2 (5 bases). The CDR3 length is 15 residues. Per the germline V gene, CDR1 is LGHDT and CDR2 is YNNKEL (reference sequence). The germline V and J ends were trimmed by 4 bases and 1 base, with 14 bases remaining between them.

V usage is TRBV4-1 and J usage is TRBJ1-5; D is possibly TRBD1 (6 bases). CDR3 length equals 16 residues. Per germline, CDR1 MGHRA and CDR2 YSYEKL. Between the trimmed V and J ends, which lost 0 bases and 1 base, there was a span of 10 bases. The CDR3, as DNA: TGCGCCAGCAGCCAAGAGGGGGGGCGAAGCAATCAGCCCCAGCATTTT. It encodes CASSQEGGRSNQPQHF.